These 30 T cell receptor beta chains originate from one sample sequenced in a study of blood T cell repertoires in COVID-19 (dated by TCRdb to about 2020). Preparation of the library involved the immunoSEQ multiplex PCR assay. In its TCRdb copy, this immuneACCESS table keeps in-frame sequences only and misses some clones. Where compared with another copy, unresolved V genes explain less than half of these, and the others have no known cause. This sample is represented by more than 300,000 clones; more than 75% of them were singletons. About 1.9% of the sample lies in the top ten. The material sequenced was PBMCs or T cells enriched from blood (not recorded which). The receptors come from a man aged 35 to 55 in a cohort exposed to, infected with or recovered from COVID-19 (not recorded which).

This sequence joins TRBV11-2 and TRBJ2-1, with TRBD1 identical over 7 bases. The CDR3 has 15 residues. V shed 4 bases, J shed 1 base, and the junction held 4 bases outside the gene matches. From germline, CDR1 is SGHAT and CDR2 FQNNGV. CDR3 in amino acids: CASSSDRVSYNEQFF. As DNA, the CDR3 is TGTGCCAGCAGCTCCGACAGGGTTTCCTACAATGAGCAGTTCTTC.

In DNA, the CDR3 is TGTGCCAGCAGTGAATTCAGGGGGCATTTAGATACGCAGTATTTT. Protein product: CASSEFRGHLDTQYF. The chain employs TRBV25-1 and TRBJ2-3; 8 nucleotides align to TRBD1. V lost 1 base, J lost 5 bases, and 5 bases stayed unmatched. Per germline, CDR1 MGHDK and CDR2 SYGVNS. This CDR3 spans 15 amino acids.

V and J are TRBV6-5 and TRBJ2-7; perhaps TRBD1 as D (6 bases). Germline CDR1 MNHEY, CDR2 SVGAGI. Trimming removed 2 bases at V and 5 bases at J, with 10 bases between. CDR3 length: 13 amino acids. The CDR3 region has the DNA TGTGCCAGCAGTTACCAGGGGCGGAACGAGCAGTACTTC. Translating it yields CASSYQGRNEQYF.

The gene calls are TRBV13 and TRBJ2-3; TRBD2 agrees at 13 bases. The CDR3 is made up of 18 amino acids. Germline assignment: CDR1 PRHDT and CDR2 FYEKMQ (reference sequence). The ends lost 0 bases at V and 0 bases at J; junction bases unmatched: 3. CDR3 nucleotide sequence: TGTGCCAGCAGCTTAGGACTAGCGGGAGGGGCCAGCACAGATACGCAGTATTTT. Protein product: CASSLGLAGGASTDTQYF.

The rearrangement joins TRBV30 to TRBJ2-7; D perhaps matches TRBD1 (5 bases). Trimming took 3 bases from V and 7 from J, leaving 13 bases between them. Germline V gene sequence: CDR1 GTSNPN, CDR2 SVGIG (reference sequence). CDR3 length: 12 amino acids. The CDR3 region is CAWSPGMHEQYF. DNA for the CDR3: TGTGCCTGGAGCCCAGGGATGCATGAGCAGTACTTC.

The rearrangement links TRBV28 to TRBJ2-7; 7 bases map to TRBD2. There are 18 residues in the CDR3. Trimming took 3 bases from V and 4 from J; bases not matched to a gene: 18. Germline lookup yields CDR1 MDHEN and CDR2 SYDVKM. CDR3 coding DNA: TGTGCCAGCAGTTTCGGCCAGGGTTTTTTGGGGGGGGTTTACGAGCAGTACTTC. Residues: CASSFGQGFLGGVYEQYF.

The chain employs TRBV30 and TRBJ1-2; a weak D match, TRBD1 (6 bases). CDR1 is GTSNPN and CDR2 is SVGIG in the germline V gene (reference sequence). V lost 5 bases, J lost 2 bases, and 24 bases lay in between. The CDR3 totals 17 residues. The CDR3 bases are TGTGCCTGGTCCCTTACCCGCCCGAGGGGGATCAACTATGGCTACACCTTC. Translating it yields CAWSLTRPRGINYGYTF.

This chain links TRBV7-9 with TRBJ2-7; 8 nucleotides match TRBD1. J gave up 0 bases and V 1 base, and 2 bases lay outside the gene matches. This CDR3 contains 15 residues. Germline-derived CDR1 and CDR2 are SEHNR and FQNEAQ (reference sequence). The CDR3 DNA reads TGTGCCAGCAGCTTAGGGACAGGGAGCTCCTACGAGCAGTACTTC. It encodes CASSLGTGSSYEQYF.

The chain carries TRBV4-1 and TRBJ1-1; TRBD1 aligns across 10 bases. V was pared by 4 bases and J by 6 bases, with 5 bases of the junction left unmatched. In germline, CDR1 is MGHRA, CDR2 YSYEKL. CDR3 length: 14 residues. CDR3 DNA: TGCGCCAGCAGCCCGGGACAGGGGATACCTGAAGCTTTCTTT. It translates to CASSPGQGIPEAFF.

The chain links TRBV5-1 to TRBJ2-1; 14 nucleotides match TRBD2. The CDR3 has 17 amino acids. Germline V gene lookup returns CDR1 SGHRS and CDR2 YFSETQ. The J segment lost 5 bases and the V segment lost 3 bases, leaving 7 bases of the junction unmatched. The CDR3 coding sequence is TGCGCCAGCAGCTCACCGGGACTAGCGGGAGTAAACAATGAGCAGTTCTTC. Translated: CASSSPGLAGVNNEQFF.

The genes are TRBV18 and TRBJ2-1; 9 bases map to TRBD2. V lost 5 bases and J lost 8; bases outside the gene matches: 13. The CDR3 runs to 16 residues. Germline-derived CDR1 and CDR2 are KGHSH and LQKENI. The CDR3 reads CASSTSGREGLYEQFF. In nucleotides, the CDR3 is TGTGCCAGCTCAACCTCGGGGCGGGAGGGCCTCTATGAGCAGTTCTTC.

The V gene is TRBV10-3, the J gene TRBJ2-2; 8 bases match TRBD2. Unmatched junction bases numbered 5, after V lost 2 bases and J lost 6 bases. Germline V gene data show CDR1 as ENHRY and CDR2 as SYGVKD. There are 15 residues in the CDR3. DNA of the CDR3: TGTGCCATCAGTGAGGCTCGGGGGGGCTCCGGGGAGCTGTTTTTT. Translated: CAISEARGGSGELFF.

The rearrangement links TRBV10-3 to TRBJ2-5; D is possibly TRBD1 (5 bases). V lost 6 bases and J lost 2, with 10 bases in between. Germline V gene lookup returns CDR1 ENHRY and CDR2 SYGVKD. The CDR3 consists of 13 residues. Here the CDR3 reads CAIRDQGQETQYF. The CDR3 nucleotides are TGTGCCATCAGGGACCAGGGTCAAGAGACCCAGTACTTC.

The sample holds one count of this clone. V usage is TRBV7-2 and J usage is TRBJ1-4; 7 positions agree with TRBD1. Germline assignment: CDR1 SGHTA and CDR2 FQGNSA. This CDR3 comprises 17 residues. V gave up 2 bases and J gave up 0 bases; unmatched junction bases: 6. The DNA for the CDR3 is TGTGCCAGCAGCTTAATGACAGGGTGGGCAACTAATGAAAAACTGTTTTTT. It yields the protein CASSLMTGWATNEKLFF.

A few counts support this clone. The chain has TRBV5-4 and TRBJ2-6; TRBD2 is a possible D gene (6 bases). This CDR3 region has 15 residues. From germline, CDR1 is SGHNT and CDR2 YYREEE (reference sequence). The V gene lost 2 bases and the J gene lost 2 bases, with 8 bases spanning the gap. DNA of the CDR3: TGTGCCAGCAGCTTTGGGGGGACTGGGGCCAACGTCCTGACTTTC. It is translated as CASSFGGTGANVLTF.

V usage is TRBV15 and J usage is TRBJ2-7; the match to TRBD1 covers 8 bases. Germline CDR1 is LNHNV and CDR2 is YYDKDF (reference sequence). J gave up 6 bases and V 5 bases, and 9 bases lay outside the gene matches. The CDR3 covers 14 residues. Here the CDR3 DNA reads TGTGCCACCAGCGGACGACAGACAGGGGCCGAGCAGTACTTC. Protein product: CATSGRQTGAEQYF.

The genes are TRBV28 and TRBJ2-4, with 9 bases fitting TRBD1. Per the germline V gene, CDR1 is MDHEN and CDR2 is SYDVKM. V was clipped by 4 bases and J by 6 bases; unmatched bases: 4. CDR3 size: 14 residues. CDR3 protein: CASSYTTGGNIQYF. DNA for the CDR3: TGTGCCAGCAGTTACACGACAGGGGGAAACATTCAGTACTTC.

This clone was seen just once. The chain uses TRBV6-1 and TRBJ2-3; 8 positions agree with TRBD1. V shed 2 bases and J 5 bases; nucleotides not matched to a gene: 9. The germline gives CDR1 MNHNS, CDR2 SASEGT. The CDR3 covers 16 residues. CDR3 in amino acids: CASSERAGGGVDTQYF. The CDR3 DNA reads TGTGCCAGCAGTGAAAGGGCAGGGGGCGGTGTAGATACGCAGTATTTT.

The J gene is TRBJ2-3, the V gene TRBV5-8; the D gene is possibly TRBD1 (6 bases). V lost 6 bases to trimming and J lost 2 bases, with 16 bases between them. The germline V gene encodes CDR1 SGHTS and CDR2 YDEGEE. This CDR3 contains 15 residues. The CDR3 sequence: CASTPGDRPTDTQYF. The CDR3 bases are TGTGCCAGCACCCCTGGAGACAGGCCCACAGATACGCAGTATTTT.

The V call is TRBV7-6, the J call TRBJ2-1, with 12 bases fitting TRBD2. The CDR3 has 16 amino acids. V trimming: 1 base; J trimming: 7 bases; junction bases outside the gene matches: 5. CDR1 and CDR2 from the germline V gene are SGHVS and FNYEAQ. CDR3 in amino acids: CASSLGAGTSGNEQFF. In DNA form, the CDR3 reads TGTGCCAGCAGCTTAGGGGCCGGGACTAGCGGGAATGAGCAGTTCTTC.

This chain uses TRBV10-3 with TRBJ1-2; possible D gene TRBD1, 5 bases. V shed 7 bases and J shed 1 base, with 22 bases lying between them. CDR1 and CDR2 from the germline V gene are ENHRY and SYGVKD. The CDR3 is made up of 17 amino acids. CDR3 sequence: CAITPRQTRTINYGYTF. CDR3 nucleotides: TGTGCCATCACCCCAAGACAGACGCGTACCATTAACTATGGCTACACCTTC.

This chain connects TRBV3-1 (or the pseudogene TRBV3-2) to TRBJ2-7; TRBD2 agrees at 14 bases. Looked up from germline, CDR1 is LGHDT and CDR2 is YNNKEL (reference sequence). Trimming at V came to 4 bases and at J to 4 bases, leaving 6 bases not matched to a gene. The CDR3 is made up of 16 amino acids. CDR3 DNA: TGTGCCAGCAGCCTTCAGGGACTAGCGGGAGAGTACGAGCAGTACTTC. Protein sequence: CASSLQGLAGEYEQYF.

The J gene is TRBJ2-4, the V gene TRBV9, with TRBD2 identical over 7 bases. The V segment lost 0 bases and the J segment 0 bases; nucleotides outside the gene matches: 6. Germline assignment: CDR1 SGDLS and CDR2 YYNGEE. This CDR3 spans 17 amino acids. The DNA for the CDR3 is TGTGCCAGCAGCGTAGGACAAGCGGGGTTAGCCAAAAACATTCAGTACTTC. Translated, it gives CASSVGQAGLAKNIQYF. Full variable domain (missing parts from reference TRBV9 and TRBJ2-4): DSGVTQTPKHLITATGQRVTLRCSPRSGDLSVYWYQQSLDQGLQFLIQYYNGEERAKGNILERFSAQQFPDLHSELNLSSLELGDSALYFCASSVGQAGLAKNIQYFGAGTRLSVL.

The chain combines TRBV5-8 with TRBJ1-6; D gene uncertain. Germline lookup yields CDR1 SGHTS and CDR2 YDEGEE. This CDR3 has 15 amino acids. The germline V and J ends were trimmed by 5 bases and 0 bases, with 9 bases remaining between them. CDR3 DNA: TGTGCCAGCAGGAACGGGAACTCCTATAATTCACCCCTCCACTTT. It yields the protein CASRNGNSYNSPLHF.

This clone has only one observation. The chain recombines TRBV12-5 with TRBJ1-5; no firm D call. V was shortened by 1 base and J by 6 bases, with 7 bases between the two germline ends. Looked up from germline, CDR1 is LGHNT and CDR2 is FRNRAP. There are 13 residues in the CDR3. The DNA for the CDR3 is TGTGCTAGTGGTTTGGACGACTTTCAGCCCCAGCATTTT. It codes for CASGLDDFQPQHF.

This chain links TRBV27 with TRBJ2-7, with 15 bases identical to TRBD2. The CDR3 contains 17 residues. After removal of 3 bases from V and 3 bases from J, the junction contained 6 bases not matched to a gene. The germline V gene encodes CDR1 MNHEY and CDR2 SMNVEV (reference sequence). The CDR3 DNA sequence: TGTGCCAGCAGTTTGCGGACTAGCGGGAGGGCGCACTACGAGCAGTACTTC. As protein: CASSLRTSGRAHYEQYF.

CDR3: CASSSGGSGDTQYF. CDR3 DNA sequence: TGTGCCAGTAGTTCTGGCGGGAGTGGTGATACGCAGTATTTT. The chain is built from TRBV19 and TRBJ2-3, with TRBD2 identical over 7 bases. The length of the CDR3 is 14 residues. The ends lost 5 bases at V and 6 bases at J; junction bases unmatched: 8. In germline, CDR1 is LNHDA, CDR2 SQIVND (reference sequence). The whole variable domain, filled in from reference TRBV19 and TRBJ2-3, reads DGGITQSPKYLFRKEGQNVTLSCEQNLNHDAMYWYRQDPGQGLRLIYYSQIVNDFQKGDIAEGYSVSREKKESFPLTVTSAQKNPTAFYLCASSSGGSGDTQYFGPGTRLTVL.

This rearrangement joins TRBV5-1 to TRBJ2-5; D may be TRBD2 (5 bases). The CDR3 is 15 residues long. Germline V gene sequence: CDR1 SGHRS, CDR2 YFSETQ. The V end was cut by 0 bases, the J end by 4 bases, with 13 bases between. The DNA of the CDR3 is TGCGCCAGCAGCTTGGATAGCTCCGAGGGAGAGACCCAGTACTTC. Residues: CASSLDSSEGETQYF. Combining the CDR3 with reference TRBV5-1 and TRBJ2-5 gives the whole variable domain KAGVTQTPRYLIKTRGQQVTLSCSPISGHRSVSWYQQTPGQGLQFLFEYFSETQRNKGNFPGRFSGRQFSNSRSEMNVSTLELGDSALYLCASSLDSSEGETQYFGPGTRLLVL.

This chain joins TRBV28 and TRBJ2-7; 12 bases line up with TRBD2. CDR3 length equals 16 residues. In germline, CDR1 is MDHEN, CDR2 SYDVKM. V lost 4 bases, J lost 3 bases, and 7 bases stayed unmatched. Here the CDR3 reads CASSSTGTSGLYEQYF. CDR3 in DNA: TGTGCCAGCAGTTCCACCGGGACTAGCGGGCTCTACGAGCAGTACTTC.

The chain carries TRBV5-1 and TRBJ1-6; D gene uncertain. Germline lookup yields CDR1 SGHRS and CDR2 YFSETQ. V lost 0 bases and J lost 7, with 5 bases in between. The CDR3 totals 13 residues. CDR3 residues: CASSLAANSPLHF. CDR3 coding DNA: TGCGCCAGCAGCTTGGCCGCGAATTCACCCCTCCACTTT.